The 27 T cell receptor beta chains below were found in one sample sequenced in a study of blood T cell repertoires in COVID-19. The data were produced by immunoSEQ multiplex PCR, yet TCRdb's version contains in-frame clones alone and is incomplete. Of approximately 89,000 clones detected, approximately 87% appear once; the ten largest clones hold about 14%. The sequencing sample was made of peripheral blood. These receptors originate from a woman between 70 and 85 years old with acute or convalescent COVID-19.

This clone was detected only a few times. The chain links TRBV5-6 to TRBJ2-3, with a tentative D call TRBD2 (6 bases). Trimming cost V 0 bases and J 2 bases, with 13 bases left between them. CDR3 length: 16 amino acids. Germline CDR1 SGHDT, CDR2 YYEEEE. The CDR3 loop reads CASSLEISGLTDTQYF. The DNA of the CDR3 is TGTGCCAGCAGCTTGGAGATTAGCGGACTCACAGATACGCAGTATTTT.

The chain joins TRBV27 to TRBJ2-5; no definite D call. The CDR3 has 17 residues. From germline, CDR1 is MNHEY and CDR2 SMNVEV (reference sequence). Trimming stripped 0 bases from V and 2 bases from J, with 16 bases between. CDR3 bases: TGTGCCAGCAGTTTATCCATCCATCAGGCGTTACAAGAGACCCAGTACTTC. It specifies CASSLSIHQALQETQYF.

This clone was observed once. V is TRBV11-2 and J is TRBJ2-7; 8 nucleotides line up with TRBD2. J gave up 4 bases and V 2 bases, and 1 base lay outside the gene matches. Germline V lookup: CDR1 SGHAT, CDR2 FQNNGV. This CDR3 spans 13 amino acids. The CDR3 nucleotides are TGTGCCAGCAGCTTACAGCGGGAGTACGAGCAGTACGTC. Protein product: CASSLQREYEQYV.

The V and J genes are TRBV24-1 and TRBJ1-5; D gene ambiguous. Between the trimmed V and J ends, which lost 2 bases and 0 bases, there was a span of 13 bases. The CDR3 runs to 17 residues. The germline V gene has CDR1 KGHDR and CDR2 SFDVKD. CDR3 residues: CATSDSPRLNSNQPQHF. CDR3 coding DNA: TGTGCCACCAGTGATTCGCCGCGGTTGAATAGCAATCAGCCCCAGCATTTT.

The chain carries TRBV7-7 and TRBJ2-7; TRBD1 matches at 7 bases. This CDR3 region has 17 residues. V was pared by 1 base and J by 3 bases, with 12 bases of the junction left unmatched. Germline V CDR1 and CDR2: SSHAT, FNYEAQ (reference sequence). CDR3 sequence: CASSLGRKTGWFYEQYV. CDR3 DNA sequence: TGTGCCAGCAGCTTAGGGAGGAAGACAGGGTGGTTCTACGAGCAGTACGTC.

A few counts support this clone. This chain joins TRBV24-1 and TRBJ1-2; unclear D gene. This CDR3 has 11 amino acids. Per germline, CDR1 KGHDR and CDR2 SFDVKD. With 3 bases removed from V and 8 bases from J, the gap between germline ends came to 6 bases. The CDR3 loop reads CATSDQWGYTF. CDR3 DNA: TGTGCCACCAGTGATCAGTGGGGCTACACCTTC.

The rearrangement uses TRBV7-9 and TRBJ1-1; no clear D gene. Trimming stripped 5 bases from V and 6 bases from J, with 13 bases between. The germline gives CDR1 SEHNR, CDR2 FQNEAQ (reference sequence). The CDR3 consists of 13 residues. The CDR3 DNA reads TGTGCCAGCAGCCCCACCGGACTGGCTGAAGCTTTCTTT. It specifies CASSPTGLAEAFF.

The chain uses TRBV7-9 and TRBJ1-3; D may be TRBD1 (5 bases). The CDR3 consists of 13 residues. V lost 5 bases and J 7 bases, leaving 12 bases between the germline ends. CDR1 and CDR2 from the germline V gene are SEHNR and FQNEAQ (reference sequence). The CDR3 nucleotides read TGTGCCAGCAGCATCAGACAGCTGAACACCATATATTTT. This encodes CASSIRQLNTIYF.

The CDR3 here is CASSLQGLYSPLHF. In DNA, the CDR3 is TGTGCCAGCAGTTTACAGGGACTCTATTCACCCCTCCACTTT. The rearrangement joins TRBV27 to TRBJ1-6, with D maybe TRBD1 (5 bases). This CDR3 is built from 14 residues. Germline loops: CDR1 MNHEY, CDR2 SMNVEV (reference sequence). V was clipped by 2 bases and J by 8 bases, with 10 bases between them.

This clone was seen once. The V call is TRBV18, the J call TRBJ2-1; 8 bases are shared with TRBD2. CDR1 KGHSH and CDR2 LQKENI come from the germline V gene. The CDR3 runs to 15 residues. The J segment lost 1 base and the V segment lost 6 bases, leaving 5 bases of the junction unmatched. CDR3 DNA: TGTGCCAGCTCGTTCGGGGGGGCATCCTACAATGAGCAGTTCTTC. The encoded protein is CASSFGGASYNEQFF. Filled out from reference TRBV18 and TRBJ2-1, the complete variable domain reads NAGVMQNPRHLVRRRGQEARLRCSPMKGHSHVYWYRQLPEEGLKFMVYLQKENIIDESGMPKERFSAEFPKEGPSILRIQQVVRGDSAAYFCASSFGGASYNEQFFGPGTRLTVL.

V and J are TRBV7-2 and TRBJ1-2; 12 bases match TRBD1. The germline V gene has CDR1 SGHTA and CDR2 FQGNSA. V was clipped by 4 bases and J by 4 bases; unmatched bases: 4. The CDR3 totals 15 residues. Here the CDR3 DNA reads TGTGCCAGCAGCTGGGGACAGGGGGCTGTCTATGGCTACACCTTC. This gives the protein CASSWGQGAVYGYTF.

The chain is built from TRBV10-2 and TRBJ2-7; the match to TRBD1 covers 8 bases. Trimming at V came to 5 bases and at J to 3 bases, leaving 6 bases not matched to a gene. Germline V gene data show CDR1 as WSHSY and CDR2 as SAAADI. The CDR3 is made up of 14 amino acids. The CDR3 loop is CASSSGRGLYEQYV. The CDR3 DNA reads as TGCGCCAGCAGTTCAGGCAGGGGGCTCTACGAGCAGTACGTC.

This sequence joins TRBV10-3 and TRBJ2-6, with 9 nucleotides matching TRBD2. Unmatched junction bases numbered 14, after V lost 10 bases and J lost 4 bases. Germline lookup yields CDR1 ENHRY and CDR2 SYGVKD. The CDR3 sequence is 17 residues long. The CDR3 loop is CATKIGGGAAGANVLTF. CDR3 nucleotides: TGTGCCACAAAGATAGGCGGGGGGGCCGCCGGGGCCAACGTCCTGACTTTC.

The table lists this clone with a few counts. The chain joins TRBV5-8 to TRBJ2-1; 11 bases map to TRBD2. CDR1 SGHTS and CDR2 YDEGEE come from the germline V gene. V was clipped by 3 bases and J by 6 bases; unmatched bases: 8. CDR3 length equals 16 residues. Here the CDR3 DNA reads TGTGCCAGCAGCTCGCCCGGGACTAGCGGTCGCAATGAGCAGTTCTTC. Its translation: CASSSPGTSGRNEQFF.

CDR3 sequence reads: CASSQADSGGPNTGELFF. CDR3 DNA: TGTGCCAGCAGCCAAGCGGATAGCGGGGGACCGAACACCGGGGAGCTGTTTTTT. The rearrangement uses TRBV4-2 and TRBJ2-2; 9 positions agree with TRBD2. Per the germline V gene, CDR1 is LGHNA and CDR2 is YNFKEQ. The CDR3 totals 18 residues. Unmatched junction bases numbered 6, after V lost 1 base and J lost 0 bases.

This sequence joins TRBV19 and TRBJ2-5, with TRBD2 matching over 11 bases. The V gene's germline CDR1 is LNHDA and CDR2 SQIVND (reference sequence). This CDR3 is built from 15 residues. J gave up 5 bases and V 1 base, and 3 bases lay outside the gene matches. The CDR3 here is CASSIGTSGSETQYF. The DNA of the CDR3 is TGTGCCAGTAGTATAGGTACTAGCGGGAGTGAGACCCAGTACTTC.

The chain's CDR3 is CASSLAGVEAFF. DNA of the CDR3: TGTGCCAGCAGCTTAGCAGGGGTAGAAGCTTTCTTT. This sequence joins TRBV7-8 and TRBJ1-1, with a weak D call TRBD1 (5 bases). V lost 0 bases to trimming and J lost 8 bases, with 7 bases between them. Germline CDR1 is SGHVS and CDR2 is FQNEAQ. The CDR3 consists of 12 residues.

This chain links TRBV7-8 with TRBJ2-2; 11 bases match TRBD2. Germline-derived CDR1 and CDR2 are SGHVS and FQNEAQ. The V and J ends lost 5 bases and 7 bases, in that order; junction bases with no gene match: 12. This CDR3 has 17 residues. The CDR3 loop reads CASSATSGSGIGGELFF. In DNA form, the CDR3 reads TGTGCCAGCAGCGCAACTAGCGGGAGTGGGATCGGCGGGGAGCTGTTTTTT.

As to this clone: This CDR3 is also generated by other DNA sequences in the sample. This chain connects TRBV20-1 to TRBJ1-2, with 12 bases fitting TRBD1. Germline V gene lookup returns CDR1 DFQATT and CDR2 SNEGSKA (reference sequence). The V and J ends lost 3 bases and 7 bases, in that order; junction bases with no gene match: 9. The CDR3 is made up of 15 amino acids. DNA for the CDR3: TGCAGTGCTAGTCAACTGGGACAGGGGGCGGGTGGCTACACCTTC. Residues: CSASQLGQGAGGYTF.

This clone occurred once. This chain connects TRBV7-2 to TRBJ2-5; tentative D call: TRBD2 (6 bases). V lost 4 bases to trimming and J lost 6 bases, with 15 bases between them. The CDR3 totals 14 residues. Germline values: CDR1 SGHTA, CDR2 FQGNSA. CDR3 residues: CASSSAAAGQTQYF. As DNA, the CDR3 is TGTGCCAGCAGCTCTGCGGCCGCGGGACAGACCCAGTACTTC.

The CDR3 here is CASSLKDRDNYGYTF. Written as DNA, the CDR3 is TGCGCCAGCAGCCTAAAGGACAGGGATAACTATGGCTACACCTTC. V usage is TRBV5-1 and J usage is TRBJ1-2; 8 bases fit TRBD1. Germline V CDR1 and CDR2: SGHRS, YFSETQ. This CDR3 is built from 15 residues. Losses at the gene ends were 4 bases for V and 1 base for J; bases not matched to a gene: 6.

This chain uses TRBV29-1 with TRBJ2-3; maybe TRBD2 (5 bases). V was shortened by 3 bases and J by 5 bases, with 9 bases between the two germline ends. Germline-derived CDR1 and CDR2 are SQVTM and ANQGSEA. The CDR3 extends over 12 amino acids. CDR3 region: CSVELRGDTQYF. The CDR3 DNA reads TGCAGCGTTGAGCTCCGGGGAGATACGCAGTATTTT.

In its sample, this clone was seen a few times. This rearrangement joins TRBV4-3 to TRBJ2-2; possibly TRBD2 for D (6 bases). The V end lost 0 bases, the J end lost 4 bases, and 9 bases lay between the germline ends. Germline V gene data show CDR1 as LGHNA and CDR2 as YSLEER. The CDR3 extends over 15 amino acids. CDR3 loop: CASSQEGLVTGELFF. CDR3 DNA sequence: TGCGCCAGCAGCCAAGAGGGACTGGTCACCGGGGAGCTGTTTTTT.

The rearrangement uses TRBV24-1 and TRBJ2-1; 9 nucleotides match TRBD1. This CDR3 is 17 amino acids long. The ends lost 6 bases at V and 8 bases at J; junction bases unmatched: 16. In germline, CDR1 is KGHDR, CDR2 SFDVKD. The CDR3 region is CATSHSITGGGIYEQFF. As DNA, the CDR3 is TGTGCCACCAGTCACTCCATCACAGGGGGCGGTATCTATGAGCAGTTCTTC.

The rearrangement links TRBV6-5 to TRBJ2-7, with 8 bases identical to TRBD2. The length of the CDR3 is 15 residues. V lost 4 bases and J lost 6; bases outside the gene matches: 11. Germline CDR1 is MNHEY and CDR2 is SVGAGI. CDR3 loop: CASSCAGGSLGEQYV. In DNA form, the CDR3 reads TGTGCCAGCAGTTGCGCGGGAGGTAGTCTTGGCGAGCAGTACGTC.

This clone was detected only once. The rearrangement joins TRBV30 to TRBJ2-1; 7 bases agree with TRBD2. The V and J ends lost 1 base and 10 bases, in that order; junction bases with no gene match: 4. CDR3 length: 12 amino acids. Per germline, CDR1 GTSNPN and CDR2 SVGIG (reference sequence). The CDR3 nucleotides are TGTGCCTGGAGTGGGCCTAGCGGCGAGCAGTTCTTC. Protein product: CAWSGPSGEQFF.

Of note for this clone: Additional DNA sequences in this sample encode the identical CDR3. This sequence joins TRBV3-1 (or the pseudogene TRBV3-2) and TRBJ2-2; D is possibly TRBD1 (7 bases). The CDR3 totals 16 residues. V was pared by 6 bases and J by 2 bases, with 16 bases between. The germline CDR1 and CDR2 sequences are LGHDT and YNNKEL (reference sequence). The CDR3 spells CASRGTRDRNTGELFF. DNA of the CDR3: TGTGCCAGCAGGGGGACTCGGGACAGAAACACCGGGGAGCTGTTTTTT.